This TCR beta chain was profiled in a study of shared clonotypes between healthy human individuals. Study background: Used for every donor were three CD4 naive, three CD4 memory, two CD8 naive and one CD8 memory plate.

Comments on this clone: Antigen specificity is unknown.

Study results and caveats: It was the few donors that limited the genetic and exposure-history diversity represented. The sharing of 4.5% to 5% of naive CD4 clonotypes was seen across a handful of donors.

Sorted-subset replicate PCR reactions contained around 220 ng DNA, corresponding to some 29,000 T cell genomes. Using immunoSEQ multiplex PCR, the repertoire was profiled, and TCRdb retains in-frame clones only, with some absent. The sample lists roughly 2 million clones; just under 95% were seen once. Naive CD8 cells, CD45RO-negative and positively selected for CCR7, excluded terminally differentiated effector memory CD45RA+ cells. The clonotype originates from a man between 18 and 29 years old in good health. Sequenced: naive CD8+ T cells sorted from blood.

Here the CDR3 reads CASSHYRDSYEQYF. The CDR3 DNA is TGCGCCAGCAGCCATTACCGGGACAGCTACGAGCAGTACTTC. This chain links TRBV4-3 with TRBJ2-7; TRBD1 matches 7 bases. Losses at the gene ends were 3 bases for V and 3 bases for J; bases not matched to a gene: 5. This CDR3 is built from 14 residues. CDR1 is LGHNA, CDR2 YSLEER, per germline.